These 32 T cell receptor beta chains share one sample of origin, sequenced in a study of human T cells and chemical hapten exposure. TCRdb re-derived calls from the RACE reads in MiXCR, one entry per CDR3 protein. The data contain 42,000 or so distinct CDR3 sequences, more than 3% of them seen just once; the ten biggest clones take up about 26%. Time point noted: patch test 1, 2 weeks after DPC sensitization. Treatment given: therapeutic diphenylcyclopropenone sensitization with weekly scalp DPC. It was unfractionated whole blood from which total RNA was extracted. The starting material was whole blood, obtained in connection with sensitization to the hapten diphenylcyclopropenone (DPC). Receptors originate from a man in his forties or fifties with alopecia areata. Some clones in this sample may be carry-over from other donors' samples.

The V call is TRBV7-8, the J call TRBJ1-4; possibly TRBD1 for D (6 bases). The V and J ends lost 0 bases and 7 bases respectively, with 12 bases between them. The CDR3 has 15 residues. Germline CDR1 SGHVS, CDR2 FQNEAQ. The CDR3 DNA reads as TGTGCCAGCAGCTTAGCGCAGGGGATTGTTGAAAAACTGTTTTTT. Its protein product is CASSLAQGIVEKLFF.

This clonotype was seen repeatedly, ten times or more. This chain connects TRBV30 to TRBJ1-6; D ambiguous. V shed 0 bases and J shed 8 bases, with 8 bases lying between them. Germline loops: CDR1 GTSNPN, CDR2 SVGIG (reference sequence). There are 13 residues in the CDR3. This CDR3 reads CAWSVSRDSPLHF. DNA for the CDR3: TGTGCCTGGAGTGTATCAAGGGATTCACCCCTCCACTTT.

This clonotype was recorded many times. The V gene is TRBV5-1, the J gene TRBJ1-1; 7 bases match TRBD1. The CDR3 totals 15 residues. V was pared by 4 bases and J by 2 bases, with 8 bases of the junction left unmatched. Germline V CDR1 and CDR2: SGHRS, YFSETQ. CDR3 sequence reads: CASSVLQGLNTEAFF. Here the CDR3 DNA reads TGCGCCAGCAGCGTACTACAGGGGCTAAACACTGAAGCTTTCTTT.

The table lists this clonotype with many counts. This rearrangement joins TRBV5-6 to TRBJ1-5; 9 positions match TRBD1. This CDR3 contains 16 residues. Germline trimming cut 0 bases from V and 4 bases from J; bases unmatched to any gene: 5. The germline V gene encodes CDR1 SGHDT and CDR2 YYEEEE. This CDR3 reads CASSLVGDRENQPQHF. CDR3 coding DNA: TGTGCCAGCAGCTTGGTGGGGGACAGGGAAAATCAGCCCCAGCATTTT.

This clonotype appeared many times. The chain employs TRBV20-1 and TRBJ1-1; D perhaps matches TRBD1 (5 bases). This CDR3 region has 12 residues. V lost 3 bases and J lost 5, with 10 bases in between. Germline V gives CDR1 DFQATT, CDR2 SNEGSKA (reference sequence). The DNA of the CDR3 is TGCAGTGCTAGGGGGCCGGAGACTGAAGCTTTCTTT. As protein: CSARGPETEAFF.

This clonotype was observed many times. This chain connects TRBV4-1 to TRBJ2-1; 10 bases map to TRBD2. The V segment lost 0 bases and the J segment 5 bases; nucleotides outside the gene matches: 4. Germline V gives CDR1 MGHRA, CDR2 YSYEKL. The CDR3 is 16 amino acids. CDR3 amino acids: CASSQEAGGPHNEQFF. CDR3 DNA sequence: TGCGCCAGCAGCCAAGAAGCGGGAGGGCCCCACAATGAGCAGTTCTTC.

The sample holds many counts of this clonotype. V is TRBV19 and J is TRBJ2-1; 7 bases fit TRBD2. Trimming took 2 bases from V and 8 from J; bases not matched to a gene: 6. The CDR3 totals 14 residues. Germline CDR1 and CDR2: LNHDA and SQIVND (reference sequence). CDR3 DNA sequence: TGTGCCAGTAGTATAAGGGCGGGAGCGGATGAGCAGTTCTTC. This codes for CASSIRAGADEQFF.

This clonotype was counted ten times or more. The chain employs TRBV11-2 and TRBJ2-3; D perhaps matches TRBD1 (6 bases). V dropped 5 bases and J dropped 0 bases, with 12 bases sitting between them. The germline V gene encodes CDR1 SGHAT and CDR2 FQNNGV. The CDR3 covers 15 residues. For the CDR3, the DNA is TGTGCCAGCAGCCGATCAGGGGAAAGCACAGATACGCAGTATTTT. This translates into CASSRSGESTDTQYF.

This clonotype was seen many times. The chain combines TRBV28 with TRBJ1-1; tentative D call: TRBD1 (5 bases). The germline V and J ends were trimmed by 3 bases and 4 bases, with 12 bases remaining between them. Germline V gene lookup returns CDR1 MDHEN and CDR2 SYDVKM. The CDR3 is 14 amino acids. The CDR3 loop reads CASSFPAGTTEAFF. As DNA, the CDR3 is TGTGCCAGCAGTTTTCCGGCAGGGACCACTGAAGCTTTCTTT. Full variable domain (missing parts from reference TRBV28 and TRBJ1-1): DVKVTQSSRYLVKRTGEKVFLECVQDMDHENMFWYRQDPGLGLRLIYFSYDVKMKEKGDIPEGYSVSREKKERFSLILESASTNQTSMYLCASSFPAGTTEAFFGQGTRLTVV.

Ten or more counts support this clonotype. This chain joins TRBV12-3 or TRBV12-4 and TRBJ1-5; 7 nucleotides agree with TRBD1. The CDR3 totals 17 residues. The V segment lost 6 bases and the J segment 0 bases; nucleotides outside the gene matches: 11. The CDR3 sequence is CASSSIRDSYSNQPQHF. Written as DNA, the CDR3 is TGTGCCAGCAGCTCAATCCGGGACAGCTATAGCAATCAGCCCCAGCATTTT.

This clonotype was detected many times. V usage is TRBV29-1 and J usage is TRBJ1-3; no reliable D call. There are 11 residues in the CDR3. The germline V gene has CDR1 SQVTM and CDR2 ANQGSEA. Between the trimmed V and J ends, which lost 5 bases and 5 bases, there was a span of 7 bases. CDR3 protein: CSVRTRNTIYF. CDR3 nucleotides: TGCAGCGTTAGGACCAGAAACACCATATATTTT.

This clonotype came up many times. This chain's CDR3 is CASSPQGQGAIYGYTF. CDR3 sequence (DNA): TGTGCCAGCAGCCCCCAGGGCCAGGGGGCAATCTATGGCTACACCTTC. The V and J genes are TRBV9 and TRBJ1-2, with 8 bases aligning to TRBD1. The CDR3 length is 16 residues. After removal of 4 bases from V and 4 bases from J, the junction contained 12 bases not matched to a gene. The germline CDR1 and CDR2 sequences are SGDLS and YYNGEE.

Many counts were recorded for this clonotype. V and J are TRBV7-6 and TRBJ2-4; D gene uncertain. Trimming shortened V by 4 bases and J by 2 bases, and 18 bases separated the two germline ends. The CDR3 spans 17 residues. Germline CDR1 SGHVS, CDR2 FNYEAQ. CDR3 bases: TGTGCCAGCAGCTCCGGGCCGGCGAGATCCCCCAAAAACATTCAGTACTTC. Protein sequence: CASSSGPARSPKNIQYF.

This clonotype was observed at least ten times. The V call is TRBV4-1, the J call TRBJ2-3, with a possible D match to TRBD1 (6 bases). Germline CDR1 is MGHRA and CDR2 is YSYEKL. CDR3 size: 16 residues. Between the trimmed V and J ends, which lost 5 bases and 1 base, there was a span of 16 bases. The DNA of the CDR3 is TGCGCCAGCAGCACCATATCCCCAGGGGGCACAGATACGCAGTATTTT. This codes for CASSTISPGGTDTQYF.

In DNA, the CDR3 is TGTGCCAGCAGCCAAGATGGGCAGGGAAATTCACCCCTCCACTTT. This sequence encodes CASSQDGQGNSPLHF. V and J are TRBV4-2 and TRBJ1-6, with D maybe TRBD1 (5 bases). CDR1 LGHNA and CDR2 YNFKEQ come from the germline V gene. CDR3 size: 15 residues. Trimming took off 0 bases at V and 7 bases at J, with 10 bases between the two ends.

In its sample, this clonotype was seen many times. V gene TRBV28 combines with J gene TRBJ1-2; D may be TRBD1 (6 bases). Germline CDR1 reads MDHEN; CDR2 reads SYDVKM. This CDR3 comprises 14 residues. Deletions cut 9 bases from V and 2 bases from J, with 16 bases between. This CDR3 reads CASLLRQGNYGYTF. The CDR3 DNA reads as TGTGCCAGTCTATTACGTCAGGGGAACTATGGCTACACCTTC.

A few counts support this clonotype. The chain combines TRBV4-3 with TRBJ1-4, with D perhaps matching TRBD1 (6 bases). Germline loops: CDR1 LGHNA, CDR2 YSLEER. V shed 1 base and J shed 10 bases, with 10 bases lying between them. The CDR3 loop spans 13 amino acids. CDR3 nucleotides: TGCGCCAGCAGCCAAGTAGAAGGGGGAAAACTGTTTTTT. It encodes CASSQVEGGKLFF.

This clonotype was counted ten times or more. The CDR3 DNA is TGCGCCAGCAGCTTGTTTTCCCCTCAAGAGACCCAGTACTTC. Translating it yields CASSLFSPQETQYF. The chain combines TRBV5-1 with TRBJ2-5; D unclear. Trimming removed 1 base from V and 2 bases from J, with 9 bases in between. Per the germline V gene, CDR1 is SGHRS and CDR2 is YFSETQ. CDR3 size: 14 residues.

This clonotype was detected many times. A read error is likely, as this CDR3 ends without the conserved phenylalanine or tryptophan. The DNA is omitted, as the CDR3 cannot be located on it reliably, and the CDR3 follows TCRdb's listing. This chain links TRBV12-3 or TRBV12-4 with TRBJ2-1; TRBD1, the table's D call, lacks a check against the DNA. The CDR3 is 10 residues long, counting both termini. CDR3 region: CASTVRDQGI.

There are many counts of this clonotype. CDR3 protein: CASSLFSAVKNEQFF. CDR3 coding DNA: TGTGCCAGCAGCTTGTTCTCCGCGGTCAAAAATGAGCAGTTCTTC. V gene TRBV5-6 combines with J gene TRBJ2-1; D is unclear. The length of the CDR3 is 15 residues. Germline V gives CDR1 SGHDT, CDR2 YYEEEE. Trimming left V 1 base short and J 7 bases short, with 15 bases between.

This clonotype showed up many times. The chain employs TRBV29-1 and TRBJ2-3; D call uncertain. The CDR3 has 12 amino acids. Between the trimmed V and J ends, which lost 8 bases and 0 bases, there was a span of 9 bases. The germline V gene encodes CDR1 SQVTM and CDR2 ANQGSEA. The CDR3 loop reads CSWAPSTDTQYF. The DNA of the CDR3 is TGCAGCTGGGCCCCGAGCACAGATACGCAGTATTTT.

As concerns this clonotype: It may be a read error: a sequence one base away is much more abundant. A read error is likely, as this CDR3 ends without the conserved phenylalanine or tryptophan. The genes are TRBV7-2 and TRBJ2-3; D is unclear. CDR1 SGHTA and CDR2 FQGNSA come from the germline V gene. This CDR3 is 14 amino acids long. V was trimmed by 3 bases and J by 2 bases, leaving 9 bases between them. The CDR3 DNA follows: TGTGCCAGCAGCTTCGACTCCTTCACAGATACGCAGTATTCT. This translates into CASSFDSFTDTQYS.

This clonotype was observed many times. This chain's CDR3 is CAISEPQGATETQYF. The CDR3 DNA reads TGTGCCATCAGTGAACCACAGGGTGCGACGGAGACCCAGTACTTC. The chain couples TRBV10-3 to TRBJ2-5; TRBD1 is a possible D gene (6 bases). Between the trimmed V and J ends, which lost 3 bases and 5 bases, there was a span of 16 bases. CDR1 ENHRY and CDR2 SYGVKD come from the germline V gene. There are 15 residues in the CDR3.

This clonotype appeared many times. This chain links TRBV9 with TRBJ2-2; D perhaps matches TRBD2 (7 bases). The CDR3 runs to 14 residues. Germline CDR1 is SGDLS and CDR2 is YYNGEE. V gave up 2 bases and J gave up 7 bases, with 12 bases separating them. Written as DNA, the CDR3 is TGTGCCAGCAGCGTCCAGGGGAGGGTCGGGGAGCTGTTTTTT. Its protein is CASSVQGRVGELFF.

By share, this clonotype counts as medium-sized. The chain has TRBV11-2 and TRBJ2-5, with 7 bases lining up with TRBD1. Germline-derived CDR1 and CDR2 are SGHAT and FQNNGV. The CDR3 runs to 13 residues. After removal of 0 bases from V and 7 bases from J, the junction contained 2 bases not matched to a gene. Written as DNA, the CDR3 is TGTGCCAGCAGCTTAGAAGCAGGGGGGACCCAGTACTTC. It encodes CASSLEAGGTQYF. Variable domain in full (rest from reference TRBV11-2 and TRBJ2-5): EAGVAQSPRYKIIEKRQSVAFWCNPISGHATLYWYQQILGQGPKLLIQFQNNGVVDDSQLPKDRFSAERLKGVDSTLKIQPAKLEDSAVYLCASSLEAGGTQYFGPGTRLLVL.

This clonotype was detected only once. A single base separates this from a much larger clone, so it may be a read error. This rearrangement joins TRBV24-1 to TRBJ2-3; maybe TRBD2 (5 bases). V lost 5 bases and J 4 bases, leaving 18 bases between the germline ends. The CDR3 totals 16 residues. Germline V lookup: CDR1 KGHDR, CDR2 SFDVKD. CDR3 amino acids: CATSAEGSRKPDTQYF. The CDR3 region has the DNA TGTGCCACCAGTGCAGAGGGAAGCAGGAAACCAGATACGCAGTATTTT.

This clonotype has ten or more counts. The chain is built from TRBV4-1 and TRBJ2-1; D remains unclear. Looked up from germline, CDR1 is MGHRA and CDR2 is YSYEKL. V was clipped by 0 bases and J by 13 bases, with 16 bases between them. This CDR3 is 14 amino acids long. Here the CDR3 DNA reads TGCGCCAGCAGCCAAGATCAGCGTACGGAAAAACAGTTCTTC. Its protein product is CASSQDQRTEKQFF.

In this sample, this clonotype turned up many times. V and J are TRBV20-1 and TRBJ1-2, with D possibly matching TRBD1 (5 bases). V was pared by 5 bases and J by 7 bases, with 14 bases between. The CDR3 covers 12 residues. Germline V CDR1 and CDR2: DFQATT, SNEGSKA (reference sequence). CDR3 in DNA: TGCAGTGCTCCCCTCCCGACAGTTGGCTACACCTTC. Amino acid sequence: CSAPLPTVGYTF.

This clonotype was counted many times. This chain joins TRBV28 and TRBJ2-3, with unresolved D. The CDR3 has 12 residues. The V and J ends lost 3 bases and 7 bases respectively, with 8 bases between them. Germline V gene data show CDR1 as MDHEN and CDR2 as SYDVKM. The CDR3 sequence: CASSFRRNTQYF. CDR3 nucleotide sequence: TGTGCCAGCAGTTTTCGGCGGAATACGCAGTATTTT.

This clonotype has ten or more counts. V and J are TRBV29-1 and TRBJ1-5; 7 bases map to TRBD1. CDR1 is SQVTM and CDR2 is ANQGSEA in the germline V gene. This CDR3 is 14 amino acids long. Trimming removed 4 bases from V and 4 bases from J; junction bases left unmatched: 7. In nucleotides, the CDR3 is TGCAGCGTTGCAGGGACAGATCCTAATCAGCCCCAGCATTTT. It yields the protein CSVAGTDPNQPQHF.

This clonotype was counted many times. V is TRBV6-9 and J is TRBJ2-3; a possible D gene is TRBD1 (5 bases). The CDR3 length is 16 residues. V was clipped by 6 bases and J by 1 base, with 17 bases between them. Germline lookup yields CDR1 MNHGY and CDR2 SVAAGI. This CDR3 reads CASRPLPPGCTDTQYF. The DNA for the CDR3 is TGTGCCAGCAGACCCCTTCCCCCAGGGTGCACAGATACGCAGTATTTT.

This clonotype was found many times. J is TRBJ2-7 and V is TRBV29-1; 11 nucleotides agree with TRBD2. Germline-derived CDR1 and CDR2 are SQVTM and ANQGSEA. The CDR3 runs to 21 residues. The J segment lost 2 bases and the V segment lost 1 base, leaving 22 bases of the junction unmatched. The CDR3 loop reads CSVEVLDPSGLAGGVTYEQYF. The DNA of the CDR3 is TGCAGCGTTGAAGTACTGGATCCTTCAGGGCTAGCGGGAGGAGTAACCTACGAGCAGTACTTC.